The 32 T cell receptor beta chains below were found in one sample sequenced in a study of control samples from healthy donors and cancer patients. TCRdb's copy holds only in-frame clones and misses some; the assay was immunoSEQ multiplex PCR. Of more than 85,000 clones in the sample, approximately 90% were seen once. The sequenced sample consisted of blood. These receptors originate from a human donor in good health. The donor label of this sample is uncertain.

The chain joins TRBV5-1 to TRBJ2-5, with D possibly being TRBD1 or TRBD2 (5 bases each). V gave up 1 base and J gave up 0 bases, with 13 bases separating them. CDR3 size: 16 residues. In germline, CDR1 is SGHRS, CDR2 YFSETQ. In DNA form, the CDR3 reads TGCGCCAGCAGCTTGTCCATGGGGGTCGACCAAGAGACCCAGTACTTC. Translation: CASSLSMGVDQETQYF.

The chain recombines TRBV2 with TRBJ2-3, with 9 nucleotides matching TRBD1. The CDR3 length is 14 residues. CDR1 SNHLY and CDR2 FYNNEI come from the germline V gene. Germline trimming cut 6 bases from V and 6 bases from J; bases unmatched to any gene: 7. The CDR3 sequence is CASRASGTGDTQYF. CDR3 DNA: TGTGCCAGCAGGGCCTCCGGGACAGGGGATACGCAGTATTTT.

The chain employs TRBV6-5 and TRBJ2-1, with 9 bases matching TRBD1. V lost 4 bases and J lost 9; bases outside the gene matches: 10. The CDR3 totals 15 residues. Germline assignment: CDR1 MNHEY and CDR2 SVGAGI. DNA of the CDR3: TGTGCCAGCAGTTCAGAAGGACAGGGGACAATTGAGCAGTTCTTC. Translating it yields CASSSEGQGTIEQFF.

CDR3 sequence (DNA): TGTGCCAGCTCAGTGAGGAGGGACAGGGGGCGAGACACTGAAGCTTTCTTT. It specifies CASSVRRDRGRDTEAFF. The chain combines TRBV18 with TRBJ1-1; 12 bases are a match to TRBD1. This CDR3 contains 17 residues. The germline CDR1 and CDR2 sequences are KGHSH and LQKENI. V dropped 5 bases and J dropped 3; count of bases not matched to a gene: 10.

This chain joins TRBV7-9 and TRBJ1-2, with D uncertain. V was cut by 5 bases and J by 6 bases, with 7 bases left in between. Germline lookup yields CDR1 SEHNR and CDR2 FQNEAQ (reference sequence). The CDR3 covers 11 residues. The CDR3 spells CASSPSDGYTF. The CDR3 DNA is TGTGCCAGCAGCCCCTCTGATGGCTACACCTTC.

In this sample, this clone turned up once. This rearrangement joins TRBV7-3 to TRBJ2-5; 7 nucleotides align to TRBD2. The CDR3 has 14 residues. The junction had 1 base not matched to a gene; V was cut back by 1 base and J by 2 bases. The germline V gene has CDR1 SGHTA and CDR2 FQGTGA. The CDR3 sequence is CASSLMGGQETQYF. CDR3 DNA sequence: TGTGCCAGCAGCTTAATGGGGGGGCAAGAGACCCAGTACTTC.

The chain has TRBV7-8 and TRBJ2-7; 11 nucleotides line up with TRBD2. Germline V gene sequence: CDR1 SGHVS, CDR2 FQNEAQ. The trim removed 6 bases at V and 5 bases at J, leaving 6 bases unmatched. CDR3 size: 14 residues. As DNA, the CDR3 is TGTGCCAGCAGGGCTAGCGGGGGGTTGGACGAGCAGTACTTC. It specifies CASRASGGLDEQYF.

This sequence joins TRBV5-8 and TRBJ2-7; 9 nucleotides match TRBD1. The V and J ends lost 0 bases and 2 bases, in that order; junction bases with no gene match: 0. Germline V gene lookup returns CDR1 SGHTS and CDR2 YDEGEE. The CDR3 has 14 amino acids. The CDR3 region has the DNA TGTGCCAGCAGCTTGGACAGGGGGCCCTACGAGCAGTACTTC. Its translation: CASSLDRGPYEQYF.

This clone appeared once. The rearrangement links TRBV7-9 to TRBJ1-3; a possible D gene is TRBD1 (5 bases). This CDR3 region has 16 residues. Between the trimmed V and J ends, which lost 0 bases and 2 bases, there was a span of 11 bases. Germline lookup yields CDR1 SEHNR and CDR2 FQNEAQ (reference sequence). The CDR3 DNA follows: TGTGCCAGCAGCTTAGCGGGGCAGGGCCCTGGAAACACCATATATTTT. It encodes CASSLAGQGPGNTIYF.

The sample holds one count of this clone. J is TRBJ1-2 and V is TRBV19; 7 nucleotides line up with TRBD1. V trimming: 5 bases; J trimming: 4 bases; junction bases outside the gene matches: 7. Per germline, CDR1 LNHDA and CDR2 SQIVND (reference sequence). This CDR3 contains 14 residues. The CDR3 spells CASSPRRDSYGYTF. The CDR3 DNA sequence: TGTGCCAGTAGTCCGAGAAGGGACAGCTATGGCTACACCTTC.

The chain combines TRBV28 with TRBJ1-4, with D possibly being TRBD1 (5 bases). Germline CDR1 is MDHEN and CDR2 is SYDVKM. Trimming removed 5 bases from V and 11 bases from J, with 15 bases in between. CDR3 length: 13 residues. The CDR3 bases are TGTGCCAGCAGTGCGGACGCCCCAGGGAAACTGTTTTTT. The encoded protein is CASSADAPGKLFF.

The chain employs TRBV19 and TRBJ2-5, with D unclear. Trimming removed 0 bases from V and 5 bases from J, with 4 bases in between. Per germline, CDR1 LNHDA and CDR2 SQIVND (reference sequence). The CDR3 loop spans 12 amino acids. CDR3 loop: CASSIDWETQYF. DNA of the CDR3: TGTGCCAGTAGTATAGATTGGGAGACCCAGTACTTC.

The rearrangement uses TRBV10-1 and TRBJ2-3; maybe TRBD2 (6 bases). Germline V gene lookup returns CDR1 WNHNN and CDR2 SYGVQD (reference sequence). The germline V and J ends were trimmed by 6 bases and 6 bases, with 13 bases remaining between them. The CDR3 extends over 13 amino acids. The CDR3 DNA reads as TGCGCCAGCAGCGACTACCGGGGGGATACGCAGTATTTT. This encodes CASSDYRGDTQYF.

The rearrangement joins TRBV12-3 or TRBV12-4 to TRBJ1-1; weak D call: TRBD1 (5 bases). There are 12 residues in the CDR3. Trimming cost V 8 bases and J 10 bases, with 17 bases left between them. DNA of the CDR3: TGTGCCAGCGCGCAGGGCGCTCCGGGAGCTTTCTTT. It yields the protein CASAQGAPGAFF.

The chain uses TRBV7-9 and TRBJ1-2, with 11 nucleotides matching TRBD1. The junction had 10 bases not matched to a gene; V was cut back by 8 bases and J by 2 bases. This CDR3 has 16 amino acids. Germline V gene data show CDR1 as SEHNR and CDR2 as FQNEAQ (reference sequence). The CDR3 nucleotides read TGTGCCAGCGGTTCCGGGACAGGGGGTATGAACTATGGCTACACCTTC. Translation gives CASGSGTGGMNYGYTF.

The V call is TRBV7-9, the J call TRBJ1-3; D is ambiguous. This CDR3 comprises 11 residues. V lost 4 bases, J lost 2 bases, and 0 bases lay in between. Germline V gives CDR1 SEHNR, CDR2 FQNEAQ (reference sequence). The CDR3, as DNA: TGTGCCAGCAGCTCTGGAAACACCATATATTTT. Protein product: CASSSGNTIYF.

The CDR3 sequence is CASSLSGSENSPLHF. CDR3 DNA sequence: TGTGCCAGCAGTTTATCGGGCAGCGAAAATTCACCCCTCCACTTT. The rearrangement joins TRBV27 to TRBJ1-6; D is unclear. V lost 0 bases to trimming and J lost 7 bases, with 10 bases between them. The CDR3 totals 15 residues. Germline V gene sequence: CDR1 MNHEY, CDR2 SMNVEV (reference sequence).

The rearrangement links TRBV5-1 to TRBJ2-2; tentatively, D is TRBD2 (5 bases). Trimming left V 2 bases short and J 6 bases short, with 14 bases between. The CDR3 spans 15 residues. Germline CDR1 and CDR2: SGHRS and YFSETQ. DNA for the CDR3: TGCGCCAGCAGCTTTTCAGCGACTATGCCCGGGGAGCTGTTTTTT. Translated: CASSFSATMPGELFF. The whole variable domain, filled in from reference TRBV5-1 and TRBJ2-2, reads KAGVTQTPRYLIKTRGQQVTLSCSPISGHRSVSWYQQTPGQGLQFLFEYFSETQRNKGNFPGRFSGRQFSNSRSEMNVSTLELGDSALYLCASSFSATMPGELFFGEGSRLTVL.

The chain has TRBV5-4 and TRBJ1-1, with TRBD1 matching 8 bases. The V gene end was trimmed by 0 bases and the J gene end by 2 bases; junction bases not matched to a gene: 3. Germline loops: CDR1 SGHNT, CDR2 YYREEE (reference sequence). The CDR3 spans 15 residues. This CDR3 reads CASSLDSGGNTEAFF. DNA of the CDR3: TGTGCCAGCAGCTTGGACTCAGGGGGCAACACTGAAGCTTTCTTT.

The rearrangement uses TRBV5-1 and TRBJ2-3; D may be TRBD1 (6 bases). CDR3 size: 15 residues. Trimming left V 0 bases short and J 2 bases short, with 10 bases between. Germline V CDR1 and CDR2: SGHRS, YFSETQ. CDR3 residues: CASSLEAGATDTQYF. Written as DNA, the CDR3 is TGCGCCAGCAGCTTGGAGGCAGGGGCCACAGATACGCAGTATTTT. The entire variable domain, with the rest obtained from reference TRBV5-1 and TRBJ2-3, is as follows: KAGVTQTPRYLIKTRGQQVTLSCSPISGHRSVSWYQQTPGQGLQFLFEYFSETQRNKGNFPGRFSGRQFSNSRSEMNVSTLELGDSALYLCASSLEAGATDTQYFGPGTRLTVL.

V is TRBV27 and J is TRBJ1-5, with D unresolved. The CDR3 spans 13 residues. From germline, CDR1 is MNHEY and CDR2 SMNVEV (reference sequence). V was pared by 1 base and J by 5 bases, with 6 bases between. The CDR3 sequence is CASSLWSDQPQHF. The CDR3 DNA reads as TGTGCCAGCAGTTTATGGTCGGATCAGCCCCAGCATTTT.

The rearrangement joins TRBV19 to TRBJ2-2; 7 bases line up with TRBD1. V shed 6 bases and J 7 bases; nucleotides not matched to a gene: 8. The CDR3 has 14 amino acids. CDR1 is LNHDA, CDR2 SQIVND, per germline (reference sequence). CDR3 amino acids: CASRPTGTGGELFF. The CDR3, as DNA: TGTGCCAGTAGGCCGACAGGGACGGGCGGGGAGCTGTTTTTT.

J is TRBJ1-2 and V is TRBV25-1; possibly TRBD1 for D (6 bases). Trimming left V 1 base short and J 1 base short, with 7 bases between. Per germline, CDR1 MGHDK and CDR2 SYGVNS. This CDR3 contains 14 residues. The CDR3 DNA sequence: TGTGCCAGCAGTGAATTGGACAGTAACTATGGCTACACCTTC. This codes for CASSELDSNYGYTF.

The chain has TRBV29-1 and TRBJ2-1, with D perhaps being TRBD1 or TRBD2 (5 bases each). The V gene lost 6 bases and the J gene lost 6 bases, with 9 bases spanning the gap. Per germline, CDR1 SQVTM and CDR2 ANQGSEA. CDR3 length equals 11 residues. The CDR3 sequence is CSVRAGNEQFF. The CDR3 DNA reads TGCAGCGTCAGGGCGGGCAATGAGCAGTTCTTC.

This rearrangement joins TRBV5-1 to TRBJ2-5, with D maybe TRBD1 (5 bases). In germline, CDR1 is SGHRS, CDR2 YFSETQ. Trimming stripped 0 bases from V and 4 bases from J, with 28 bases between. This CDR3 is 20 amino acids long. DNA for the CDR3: TGCGCCAGCAGCTTGGTGGTAATCCTTGGCAGCGTGTCAGGGCGAGAGACCCAGTACTTC. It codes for CASSLVVILGSVSGRETQYF.

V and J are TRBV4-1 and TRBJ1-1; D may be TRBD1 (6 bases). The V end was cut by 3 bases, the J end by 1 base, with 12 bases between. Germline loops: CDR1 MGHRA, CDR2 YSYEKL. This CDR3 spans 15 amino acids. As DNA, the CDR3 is TGCGCCAGCAGCCAGGCCGACAGGCCGAACACTGAAGCTTTCTTT. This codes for CASSQADRPNTEAFF.

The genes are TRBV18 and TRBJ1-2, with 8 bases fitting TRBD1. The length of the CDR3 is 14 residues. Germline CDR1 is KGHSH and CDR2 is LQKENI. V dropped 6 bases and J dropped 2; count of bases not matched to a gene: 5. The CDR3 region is CASSPWTGNYGYTF. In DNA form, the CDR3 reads TGTGCCAGCTCTCCGTGGACAGGGAACTATGGCTACACCTTC.

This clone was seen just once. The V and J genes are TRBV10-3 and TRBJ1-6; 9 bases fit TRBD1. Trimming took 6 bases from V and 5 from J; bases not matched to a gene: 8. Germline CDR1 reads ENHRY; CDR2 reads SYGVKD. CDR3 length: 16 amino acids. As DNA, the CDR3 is TGTGCCATCAGGGAGGGGACAGGGAGAAATAATTCACCCCTCCACTTT. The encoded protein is CAIREGTGRNNSPLHF.

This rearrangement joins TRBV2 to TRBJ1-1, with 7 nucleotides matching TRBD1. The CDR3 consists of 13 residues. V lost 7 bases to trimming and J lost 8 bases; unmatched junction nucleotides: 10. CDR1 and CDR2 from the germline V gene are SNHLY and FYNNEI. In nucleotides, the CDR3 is TGTGCCAGCAACGAACGGACAGGAGGAGAAGCTTTCTTT. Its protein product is CASNERTGGEAFF. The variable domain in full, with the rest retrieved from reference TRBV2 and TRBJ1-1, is EPEVTQTPSHQVTQMGQEVILRCVPISNHLYFYWYRQILGQKVEFLVSFYNNEISEKSEIFDDQFSVERPDGSNFTLKIRSTKLEDSAMYFCASNERTGGEAFFGQGTRLTVV.

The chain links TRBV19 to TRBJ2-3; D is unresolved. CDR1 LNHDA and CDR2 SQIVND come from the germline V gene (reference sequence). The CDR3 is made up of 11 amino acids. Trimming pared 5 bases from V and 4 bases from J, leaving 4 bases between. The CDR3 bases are TGTGCCAGTAGTCTGGCAGATACGCAGTATTTT. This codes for CASSLADTQYF.

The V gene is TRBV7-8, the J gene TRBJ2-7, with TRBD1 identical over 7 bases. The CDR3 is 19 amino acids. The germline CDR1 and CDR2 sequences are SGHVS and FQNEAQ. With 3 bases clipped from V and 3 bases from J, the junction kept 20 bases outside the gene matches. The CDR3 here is CASSFKRTDDRDPLYEQYF. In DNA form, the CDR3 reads TGTGCCAGCAGCTTTAAGCGGACTGACGACAGGGACCCTCTCTACGAGCAGTACTTC.

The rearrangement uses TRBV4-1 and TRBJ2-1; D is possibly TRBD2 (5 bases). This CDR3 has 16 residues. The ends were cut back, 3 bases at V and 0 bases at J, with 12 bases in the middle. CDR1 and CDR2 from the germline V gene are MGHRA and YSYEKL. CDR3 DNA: TGCGCCAGCAGCCACCAACCGGGGAACTCCTACAATGAGCAGTTCTTC. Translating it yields CASSHQPGNSYNEQFF.